The present T cell receptor beta chain was sequenced within a study of blood T cells in healthy people across ages. A sample-barcoded 5' primer and a J-beta primer mix were used in a second PCR of about 7 to 12 cycles. Each cDNA molecule received a tag from a template-switch adaptor that had 12 random nucleotides. TCRdb passed the 5' RACE reads through MiXCR, listing each CDR3 protein once. The repertoire has roughly 900,000 distinct CDR3 sequences, around 26% of them found once; the top ten carry roughly 17%. Regarding the study as a whole: Both naive CD4+ cell counts and diversity were greater in long-lived donors than in aged donors.

The V gene's germline CDR1 is SGHTA and CDR2 FQGNSA. The CDR3 consists of 16 residues. V dropped 2 bases and J dropped 1; count of bases not matched to a gene: 6. For this clonotype: Its matching antigen is unknown.

The source material was blood. The receptor was derived from a woman of 80 years or more in good health. The chain combines TRBV7-2 with TRBJ2-3; TRBD2 matches 7 bases. The CDR3 loop is CASSLNLAGGTDTQYF. Here the CDR3 DNA reads TGTGCCAGCAGCTTAAACCTTGCGGGGGGCACAGATACGCAGTATTTT.